This record looks at one T cell receptor beta chain sequence and its context. The target antigen is unknown. This entry is derived from a study of shared clonotypes between healthy human individuals. It was CD45RO-negative cells, positively selected for CCR7, that made up naive CD8 cells, with terminally differentiated effector memory CD45RA+ cells excluded. Whole-study findings and limits: Clonotypes not shared had lower generation probabilities than those common to all four donors.

Deep-level running was used for the assay. Some clones are missing from TCRdb's copy, which holds only in-frame ones; the method was immunoSEQ multiplex PCR. The repertoire consists of about 820,000 clones, with 90% to 95% occurring once and the leading ten covering around 24%. Germline CDR1 and CDR2: SEHNR and FQNEAQ (reference sequence). The CDR3 totals 12 residues. The V gene lost 9 bases and the J gene lost 7 bases, with 15 bases spanning the gap. Sequencing used naive CD8+ T cells sorted from blood. The clonotype originates from a man under 40 in good health. The rearrangement links TRBV7-9 to TRBJ1-1, with D perhaps TRBD1 (5 bases). This chain's CDR3 is CASAGGRGEAFF. The CDR3 DNA reads as TGTGCCAGTGCTGGGGGTCGGGGTGAAGCTTTCTTT. The full variable domain, its missing parts supplied by reference TRBV7-9 and TRBJ1-1, is DTGVSQNPRHKITKRGQNVTFRCDPISEHNRLYWYRQTLGQGPEFLTYFQNEAQLEKSRLLSDRFSAERPKGSFSTLEIQRTEQGDSAMYLCASAGGRGEAFFGQGTRLTVV.